This paragraph reports one TCR beta chain. Germline V gene sequence: CDR1 SGHDT, CDR2 YYEEEE. The CDR3 has 15 amino acids. V lost 7 bases, J lost 4 bases, and 18 bases lay in between. Study processing details: Reference gene primer amplification in the assay estimated nucleated cell counts. Here immunoSEQ multiplex PCR was the method, and the copy in TCRdb shows in-frame clones only, minus some. The DNA was the basis for D and trimming; V, J and clone size are from that table. The top ten hold more than 5% of the sample, which has roughly 250,000 clones, about nine tenths seen once. These data originate in a study of blood T cell repertoires in COVID-19.

Sequencing used PBMCs or T cells enriched from blood (not recorded which). The TCR originated in a young woman with acute COVID-19. The V and J genes are TRBV5-6 and TRBJ1-5, with D possibly TRBD1 on 6 matching bases. The CDR3, as DNA: TGTGCCAGCGGACGAGGGGGGGTCCTTAATCAGCCCCAGCATTTT. It codes for CASGRGGVLNQPQHF. Variable domain in full (rest from reference TRBV5-6 and TRBJ1-5): DAGVTQSPTHLIKTRGQQVTLRCSPKSGHDTVSWYQQALGQGPQFIFQYYEEEERQRGNFPDRFSGHQFPNYSSELNVNALLLGDSALYLCASGRGGVLNQPQHFGDGTRLSIL.